This T cell receptor (beta chain) came from a study of beta chain features in type 1 diabetes. General study results and limits: Moderately but significantly shorter TCRB CDR3s were found in Type 1 diabetes patients in all four CD4+ subsets. More deletions and fewer insertions at VDJ junctions were found in patients with type 1 diabetes.

From germline, CDR1 is SGHRS and CDR2 YFSETQ. The V segment lost 0 bases and the J segment 2 bases; nucleotides outside the gene matches: 15. The CDR3 has 19 residues. This clone was seen more than once but under ten times. Antigen unknown. One heparinised blood draw averaging about 116 mL was given by each donor. The sequenced template was cDNA made from the entire isolated RNA. The protocol was immunoSEQ multiplex PCR, while the TCRdb copy is restricted to in-frame clones and leaves out a portion. In the table there are some 250,000 clones, about 11% of which are singletons. The sequenced sample consisted of naive CD4+ T cells from blood. This clonotype was obtained from a man younger than 45 with type 1 diabetes. This chain joins TRBV5-1 and TRBJ2-7, with 9 bases matching TRBD2. Written as DNA, the CDR3 is TGCGCCAGCAGCTTGGGCGGGTCAAAAGCGGGGGGCAACCCCTACGAGCAGTACTTC. Translating it yields CASSLGGSKAGGNPYEQYF.